A selection of T cell receptor beta chains follows, all from one sample in a study of cytomegalovirus exposure and HLA in healthy donors. Some clones are missing from TCRdb's copy, which holds only in-frame ones; the method was immunoSEQ multiplex PCR. The sample lists more than 85,000 clones, around three quarters occurring once. Sequences were obtained from PBMCs. The receptors derive from a woman aged 25 to 45 in good health and CMV-seronegative. Both conserved end residues are part of each CDR3. The D gene is left open where the match is weak. Expanded clones are given a class, and other clones once, few, many or no size at all.

TRBJ1-2 NA TRBV19 NA TGTGCCAGTAGTATATCTCGAGCGTTGGATGGCTACACCTTC CASSISRALDGYTF
TRBJ1-5 TRBD1 TRBV6-5 NA TGTGCCAGCAGCCTCGACAGGGGCCGGGATCAGCCCCAGCATTTT CASSLDRGRDQPQHF
TRBJ1-5 NA TRBV2 NA TGTGCCAGCAGTGAAACCTTTTGGGCAGTTAATCAGCCCCAGCATTTT CASSETFWAVNQPQHF
TRBJ2-5 NA TRBV18 NA TGTGCCAGCTCACAGTGGAGGGAGAGCCAAGAGACCCAGTACTTC CASSQWRESQETQYF
TRBJ2-5 NA TRBV18 NA TGTGCCAGCTCACCCGACCAAGGGGGCCAAGAGACCCAGTACTTC CASSPDQGGQETQYF
TRBJ2-6 TRBD1 TRBV28 NA TGTGCCAGCAGTTGGACAGGCGGCCCAATCTCTGGGGCCAACGTCCTGACTTTC CASSWTGGPISGANVLTF
TRBJ2-1 TRBD2 TRBV11-2 NA TGTGCCAGCAGCTTTATTTCGCCTAGCGGGAACTATGAGCAGTTCTTC CASSFISPSGNYEQFF
TRBJ2-3 TRBD1 TRBV6-5 NA TGTGCCAGCAGTCCCCAGACAGGGCCAGATACGCAGTATTTT CASSPQTGPDTQYF
TRBJ2-7 NA TRBV7-2 NA TGTGCCAGCAGCCTCGCCAGAGACAGTTACGAGCAGTACTTC CASSLARDSYEQYF
TRBJ1-1 NA TRBV7-2 NA TGTGCCAGCAGTAGATCAGGGGTTGAAGCTTTCTTT CASSRSGVEAFF
TRBJ1-4 TRBD1 TRBV7-8 NA TGTGCCAGCAGCTCAACCGGGACAGGGGGCTTGACTAATGAAAAACTGTTTTTT CASSSTGTGGLTNEKLFF
TRBJ2-5 NA TRBV18 few TGTGCCAGCTCACCGACAGACAGGCCAAGGGAGACCCAGTACTTC CASSPTDRPRETQYF
TRBJ2-5 NA TRBV5-1 few TGCGCCAGCAGAGGCCGTGGAAGGGCGGGGCAAGAGACCCAGTACTTC CASRGRGRAGQETQYF
TRBJ2-7 TRBD1 TRBV28 once TGTGCCAGCAGTCTGGGGACAGGCGGGGAGCAGTACTTC CASSLGTGGEQYF
TRBJ2-5 NA TRBV7-7 NA TGTGCTAGCAGCAGAACCTTCGATACAGGGTATGACCAAGAGACCCAGTACTTC CASSRTFDTGYDQETQYF
TRBJ1-3 NA TRBV5-4 few TGTGCCAGCAGCTTTCTCGGGAGCAGGTGGGGCAGAAACACCATATATTTT CASSFLGSRWGRNTIYF
TRBJ1-2 TRBD1 TRBV4-3 NA TGCGCCAGCAGCCAGTCTAGGGCGGCAGGGGGCAACTATGGCCACACCTTC CASSQSRAAGGNYGHTF
TRBJ2-5 NA TRBV7-2 once TGTGCCAGCAGCCAGTGGGGGCGGGAGACCCAGTACTTC CASSQWGRETQYF
TRBJ2-7 TRBD2 TRBV28 NA TGTGCCAGCGGTGGTAGCGGGAGCTACGAGCAGTACTTC CASGGSGSYEQYF
TRBJ2-1 TRBD1 TRBV13 NA TGTGCCAGCAGCACCCGACAGGGCTACAATGAGCAGTTCTTC CASSTRQGYNEQFF
TRBJ2-7 TRBD1 TRBV5-1 few TGCGCCAGCAGCTTGACCGGGACAGGGAGGGCCTACGAGCAGTACTTC CASSLTGTGRAYEQYF
TRBJ2-1 NA TRBV5-6 once TGTGCCAGCAGCTTTAGCGGTCCCCGGGAAAAGTTCTTC CASSFSGPREKFF